Presented here are 9 T cell receptor beta chains from one specimen sequenced in a study of blood T cell repertoires in COVID-19. Libraries were prepared by immunoSEQ multiplex PCR; TCRdb keeps only in-frame clonotypes and omits some of them. The profile covers fewer than 350,000 clones, with 70% to 90% appearing a single time and approximately 4% taken by the ten largest. Sequenced input: PBMCs or T cells enriched from blood (not recorded which). The source is a woman aged 25 to 45 with acute COVID-19.

The gene calls are TRBV7-9 and TRBJ2-1; TRBD2 matches 12 bases. The length of the CDR3 is 16 residues. CDR1 is SEHNR and CDR2 is FQNEAQ in the germline V gene (reference sequence). The V and J ends lost 5 bases and 6 bases, in that order; junction bases with no gene match: 8. The CDR3 region is CASSLKGLAGFNEQFF. The CDR3 bases are TGTGCCAGCAGCCTAAAAGGACTAGCGGGATTCAATGAGCAGTTCTTC.

Written as DNA, the CDR3 is TGTGCCAGCAGCTTACGGGGACAGGGGCCCGATGAGCAGTTCTTC. Translating it yields CASSLRGQGPDEQFF. The chain employs TRBV7-9 and TRBJ2-1; 10 bases agree with TRBD1. Germline V gives CDR1 SEHNR, CDR2 FQNEAQ (reference sequence). V dropped 2 bases and J dropped 8; count of bases not matched to a gene: 6. This CDR3 comprises 15 residues.

The rearrangement joins TRBV3-1 (or the pseudogene TRBV3-2) to TRBJ2-1; TRBD2 is a possible D gene (6 bases). Germline loops: CDR1 LGHDT, CDR2 YNNKEL (reference sequence). V lost 1 base to trimming and J lost 8 bases, with 12 bases between them. The CDR3 totals 14 residues. Here the CDR3 DNA reads TGTGCCAGCAGCCAAGCTCCGACTAGTTATGAGCAGTTCTTC. Its translation: CASSQAPTSYEQFF.

The chain uses TRBV9 and TRBJ1-6; D is possibly TRBD1 (5 bases). Germline V CDR1 and CDR2: SGDLS, YYNGEE. The CDR3 covers 15 residues. V was cut by 0 bases and J by 4 bases, with 8 bases left in between. CDR3 loop: CASSVGGGYNSPLHF. In DNA form, the CDR3 reads TGTGCCAGCAGCGTAGGCGGGGGTTATAATTCACCCCTCCACTTT.

This clone was detected a few times. This CDR3 is CASSLAGDTQYF. The CDR3 DNA follows: TGTGCCAGCAGTCTAGCGGGAGATACGCAGTATTTT. The chain links TRBV14 to TRBJ2-3; TRBD2 agrees at 8 bases. Unmatched junction bases numbered 1, after V lost 6 bases and J lost 5 bases. CDR1 is SGHDN and CDR2 is FVKESK in the germline V gene. The CDR3 has 12 residues.

The CDR3 protein is CASSFSLKETQYF. The CDR3 bases are TGTGCCAGCAGCTTCTCTTTAAAAGAGACCCAGTACTTC. This chain uses TRBV7-7 with TRBJ2-5; D unresolved. Germline V CDR1 and CDR2: SSHAT, FNYEAQ (reference sequence). V was trimmed by 3 bases and J by 3 bases, leaving 8 bases between them. This CDR3 has 13 residues.

The chain links TRBV5-8 to TRBJ2-1; D not resolved. Trimming removed 1 base at V and 8 bases at J, with 13 bases between. Germline values: CDR1 SGHTS, CDR2 YDEGEE. CDR3 length: 14 residues. CDR3 protein: CASSLLGLGDEQFF. CDR3 DNA sequence: TGTGCCAGCAGCTTGCTAGGCCTAGGCGATGAGCAGTTCTTC.

The V and J genes are TRBV6-5 and TRBJ1-6; D possibly corresponds to TRBD1 (6 bases). The V gene's germline CDR1 is MNHEY and CDR2 SVGAGI. Trimming cost V 0 bases and J 2 bases, with 8 bases left between them. This CDR3 is built from 16 residues. CDR3 in DNA: TGTGCCAGCAGTTACTCTACAGGGCCCTATAATTCACCCCTCCACTTT. It codes for CASSYSTGPYNSPLHF.

To note about this clone: This sample also contains other DNA sequences that code for the same CDR3. The V call is TRBV7-6, the J call TRBJ2-7; 11 bases agree with TRBD1. The germline gives CDR1 SGHVS, CDR2 FNYEAQ. This CDR3 contains 14 residues. V was clipped by 1 base and J by 7 bases; unmatched bases: 3. The CDR3 is CASSLEDRGREQYF. In DNA, the CDR3 is TGTGCCAGCAGCTTAGAGGACAGGGGGCGAGAGCAGTACTTC.